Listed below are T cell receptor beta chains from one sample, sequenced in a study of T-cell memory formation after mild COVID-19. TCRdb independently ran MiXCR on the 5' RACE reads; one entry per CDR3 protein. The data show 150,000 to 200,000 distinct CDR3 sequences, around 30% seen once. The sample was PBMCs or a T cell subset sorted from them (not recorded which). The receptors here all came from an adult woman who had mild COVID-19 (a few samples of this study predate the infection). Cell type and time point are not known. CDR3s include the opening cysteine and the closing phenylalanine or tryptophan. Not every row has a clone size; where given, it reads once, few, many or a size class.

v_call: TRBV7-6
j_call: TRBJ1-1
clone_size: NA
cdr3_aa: CASRRLWDREAEAFF

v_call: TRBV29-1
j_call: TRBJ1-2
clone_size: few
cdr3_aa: CSVIRVSNYGYTF

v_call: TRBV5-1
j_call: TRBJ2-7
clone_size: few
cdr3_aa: CASSLAQSTGVPYEQYF

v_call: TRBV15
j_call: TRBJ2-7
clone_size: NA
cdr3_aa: CATSAPRTGKSSYEQYF

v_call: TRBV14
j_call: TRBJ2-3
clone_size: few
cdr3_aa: CASSPVSEVTDTQYF

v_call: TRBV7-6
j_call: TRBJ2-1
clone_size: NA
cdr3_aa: CASSLESLGLASEQFF

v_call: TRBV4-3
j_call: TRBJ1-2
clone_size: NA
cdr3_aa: CASSQDWLGGGYTF

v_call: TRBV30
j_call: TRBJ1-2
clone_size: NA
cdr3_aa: CAWRPPAGGYTF

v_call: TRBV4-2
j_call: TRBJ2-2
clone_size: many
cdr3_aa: CASSPGPGELFF

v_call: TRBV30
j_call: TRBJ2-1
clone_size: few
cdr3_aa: CAWSDGPLFSGSSYNEQFF

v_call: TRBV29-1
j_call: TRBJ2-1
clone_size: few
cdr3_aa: CSVDDYNEQFF

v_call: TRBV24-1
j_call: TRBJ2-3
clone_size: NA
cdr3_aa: CATSDLPRTGGASDTQYF